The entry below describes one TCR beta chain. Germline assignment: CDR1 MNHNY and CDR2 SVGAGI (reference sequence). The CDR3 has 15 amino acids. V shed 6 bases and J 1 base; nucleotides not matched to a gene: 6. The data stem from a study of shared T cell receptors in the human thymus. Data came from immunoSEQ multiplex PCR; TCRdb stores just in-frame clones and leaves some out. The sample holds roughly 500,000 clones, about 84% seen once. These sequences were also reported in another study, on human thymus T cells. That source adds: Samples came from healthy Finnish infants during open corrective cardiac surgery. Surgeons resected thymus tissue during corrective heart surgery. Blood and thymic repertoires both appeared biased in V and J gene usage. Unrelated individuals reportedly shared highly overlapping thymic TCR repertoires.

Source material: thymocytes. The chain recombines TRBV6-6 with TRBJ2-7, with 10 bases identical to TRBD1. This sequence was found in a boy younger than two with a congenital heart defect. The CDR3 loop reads CASRYRDRGSYEQYF. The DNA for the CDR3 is TGTGCCAGCAGATACCGGGACAGGGGATCCTACGAGCAGTACTTC.